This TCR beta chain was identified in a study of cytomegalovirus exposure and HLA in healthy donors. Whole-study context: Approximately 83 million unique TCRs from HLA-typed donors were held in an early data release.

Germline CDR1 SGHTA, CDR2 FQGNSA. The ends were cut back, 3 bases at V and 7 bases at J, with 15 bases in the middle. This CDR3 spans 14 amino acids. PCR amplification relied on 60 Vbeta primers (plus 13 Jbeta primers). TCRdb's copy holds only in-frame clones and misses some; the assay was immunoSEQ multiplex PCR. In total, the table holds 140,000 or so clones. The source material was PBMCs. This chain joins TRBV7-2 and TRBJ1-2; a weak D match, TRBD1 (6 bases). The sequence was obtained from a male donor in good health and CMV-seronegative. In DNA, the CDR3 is TGTGCCAGCAGCTTTGGACAGTCAGAGTTTGGCTACACCTTC. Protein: CASSFGQSEFGYTF.